The T cell receptor beta chain described here comes from a study of T-cell memory formation after mild COVID-19. This CDR3 comprises 15 residues. Trimming left V 6 bases short and J 0 bases short, with 12 bases between. It was 5'RACE with constant-segment primers that produced the TCR alpha and TCR beta cDNA libraries, which carried sample barcodes and UMIs. TCRdb redid the calling of the 5' RACE reads with MiXCR, one entry per CDR3 protein. Counted here are 110,000 to 150,000 distinct CDR3 sequences, 11% to 15% occurring once; the ten biggest clones make up more than 25%. Study conclusions and caveats: CD8+ contracting clones occupied EMRA, while CD4+ ones occupied mainly CM and EM. Memory from before infection featured some responding clones, which suggests cross-reactive memory joined.

This clonotype has only a few counts. Its antigen remains unknown. This sequence originates from an adult woman who had mild COVID-19 (a few samples of this study predate the infection). Cell type and time point are not known. The rearrangement joins TRBV12-3 or TRBV12-4 to TRBJ2-1, with unresolved D. The sequenced sample consisted of PBMCs or a T cell subset sorted from them (not recorded which). The CDR3 nucleotides read TGTGCCAGCAGCTCTCCCGACAACTCCTACAATGAGCAGTTCTTC. Residues: CASSSPDNSYNEQFF.